Described below is a single T cell receptor (beta chain) sequence and its context. As yet, its antigen is unknown. This sample stems from a study of shared clonotypes between healthy human individuals. Study-level findings and limits: Genetic and exposure-history diversity was limited by the small donor number.

V lost 1 base and J lost 2, with 12 bases in between. Germline CDR1 reads SGDLS; CDR2 reads YYNGEE. There are 15 residues in the CDR3. An assay was performed, and its level was deep. Method: immunoSEQ multiplex PCR; TCRdb's copy keeps in-frame clones and lacks some. The sample shows a few hundred thousand clones, around 80% of them seen only once. The sequence was collected from a woman in her 40s in good health. Some clones in this sample may be carry-over from other donors' samples. Sequences were obtained from PBMCs. The chain couples TRBV9 to TRBJ2-5, with D perhaps matching TRBD2 (5 bases). The CDR3 region has the DNA TGTGCCAGCAGCGTAATAGGAGCGGAGCAAGAGACCCAGTACTTC. Its translation is CASSVIGAEQETQYF.